This T cell receptor beta chain was sequenced during a study of T cells after yellow fever vaccination. This clonotype was seen many times. The CDR3 covers 14 residues. Germline values: CDR1 SGHAT, CDR2 FQNNGV. The V gene lost 3 bases and the J gene lost 2 bases, with 10 bases spanning the gap. TCRdb re-derived calls from the 5' RACE reads in MiXCR, one entry per CDR3 protein. Of approximately 150,000 distinct CDR3 sequences in the sample, approximately 6% were seen once. The V call is TRBV11-2, the J call TRBJ1-2, with a possible D match to TRBD1 (6 bases). The origin of this receptor is a man between 18 and 35 years old who received the YFV17D yellow fever vaccine. The source material was CD4+ T cells sorted from PBMCs, sampled on the day of the first yellow fever vaccination. CDR3 protein: CASSFSGENYGYTF. In DNA form, the CDR3 reads TGTGCCAGCAGCTTCTCAGGGGAAAACTATGGCTACACCTTC.